This TCR beta chain was sequenced during a study of blood T cells in healthy people across ages. Study at large: Through template switching, about one barcoded beta molecule was captured per two T cells, as measured in model experiments.

A sample-barcoded 5' primer and a J-beta primer mix were used in a second PCR of roughly 7 to 11 cycles. Tags on each cDNA molecule came from a template-switch adaptor with 12 random nucleotides. TCRdb ran MiXCR on the 5' RACE reads and lists one entry per CDR3 protein. The sample holds about 650,000 distinct CDR3 sequences, about 32% seen once. CDR3 length equals 12 residues. V was pared by 4 bases and J by 6 bases, with 11 bases between. Germline values: CDR1 SQVTM, CDR2 ANQGSEA. The rearrangement links TRBV29-1 to TRBJ2-3, with D possibly being TRBD2 (5 bases). Sequenced material: blood. This clonotype was obtained from a woman older than 75 in good health. The CDR3 DNA reads TGCAGCGTTGGGATTAGCGCCGATACGCAGTATTTT. This translates into CSVGISADTQYF.